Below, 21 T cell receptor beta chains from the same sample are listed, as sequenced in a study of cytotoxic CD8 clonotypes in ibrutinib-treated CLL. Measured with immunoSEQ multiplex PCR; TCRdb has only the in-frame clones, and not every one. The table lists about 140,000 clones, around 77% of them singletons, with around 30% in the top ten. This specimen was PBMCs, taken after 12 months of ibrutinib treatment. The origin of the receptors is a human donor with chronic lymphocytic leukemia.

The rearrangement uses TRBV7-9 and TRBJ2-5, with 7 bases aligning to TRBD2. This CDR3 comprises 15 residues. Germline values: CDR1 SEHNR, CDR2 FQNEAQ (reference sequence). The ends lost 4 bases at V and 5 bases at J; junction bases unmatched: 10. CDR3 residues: CASSSISGGGETQYF. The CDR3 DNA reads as TGTGCCAGCAGCTCGATATCGGGGGGAGGGGAGACCCAGTACTTC.

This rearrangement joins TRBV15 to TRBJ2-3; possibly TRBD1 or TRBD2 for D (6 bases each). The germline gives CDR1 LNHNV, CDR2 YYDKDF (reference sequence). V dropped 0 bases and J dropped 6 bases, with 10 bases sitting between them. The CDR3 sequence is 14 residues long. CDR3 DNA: TGTGCCACCAGCAGAGATCTAGGGGGGGATACGCAGTATTTT. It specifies CATSRDLGGDTQYF.

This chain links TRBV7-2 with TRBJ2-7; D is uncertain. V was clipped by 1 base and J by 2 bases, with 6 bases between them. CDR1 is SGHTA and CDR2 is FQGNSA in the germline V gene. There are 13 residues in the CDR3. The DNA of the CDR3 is TGTGCCAGCAGCTTAGTACAGCCCTACGAGCAGTACTTC. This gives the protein CASSLVQPYEQYF.

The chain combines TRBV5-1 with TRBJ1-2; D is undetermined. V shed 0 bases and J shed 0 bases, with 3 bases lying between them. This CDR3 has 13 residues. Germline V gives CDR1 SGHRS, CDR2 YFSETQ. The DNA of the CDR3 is TGCGCCAGCAGCTTGGGGCCTAACTATGGCTACACCTTC. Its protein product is CASSLGPNYGYTF.

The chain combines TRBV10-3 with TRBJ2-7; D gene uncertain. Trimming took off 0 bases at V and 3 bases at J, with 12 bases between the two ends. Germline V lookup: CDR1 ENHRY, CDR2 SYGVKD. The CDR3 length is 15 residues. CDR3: CAISESSPVYYEQYF. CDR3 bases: TGTGCCATCAGTGAGTCGTCCCCAGTCTACTACGAGCAGTACTTC.

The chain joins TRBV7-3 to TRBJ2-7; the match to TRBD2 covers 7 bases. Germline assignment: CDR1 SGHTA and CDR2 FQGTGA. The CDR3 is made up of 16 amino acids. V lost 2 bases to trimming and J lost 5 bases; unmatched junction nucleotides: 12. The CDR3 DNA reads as TGTGCCAGCAGCTTAGGGCCCGGAGGACTAGTCCACGAGCAGTACTTC. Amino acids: CASSLGPGGLVHEQYF.

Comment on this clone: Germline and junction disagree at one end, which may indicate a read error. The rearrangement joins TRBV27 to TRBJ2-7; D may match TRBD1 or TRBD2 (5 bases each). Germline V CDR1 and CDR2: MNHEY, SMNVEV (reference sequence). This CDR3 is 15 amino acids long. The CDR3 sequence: CASSLSWGSSHEQYF. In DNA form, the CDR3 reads TGTGCCAGCAGTTTATCGTGGGGGAGCTCCCACGAGCAGTACTTC.

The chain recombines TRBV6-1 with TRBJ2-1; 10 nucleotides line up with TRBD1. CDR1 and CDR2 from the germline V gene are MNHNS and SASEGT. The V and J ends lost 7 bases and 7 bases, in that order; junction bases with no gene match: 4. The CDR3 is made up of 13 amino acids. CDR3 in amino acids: CASIGTGDNEQFF. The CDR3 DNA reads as TGTGCCAGCATCGGGACAGGGGATAATGAGCAGTTCTTC.

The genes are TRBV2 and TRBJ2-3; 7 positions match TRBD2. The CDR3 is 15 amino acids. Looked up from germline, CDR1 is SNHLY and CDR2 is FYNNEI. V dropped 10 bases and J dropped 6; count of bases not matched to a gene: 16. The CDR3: CAILEGAGVADTQYF. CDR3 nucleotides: TGTGCCATTCTGGAGGGTGCGGGAGTGGCTGATACGCAGTATTTT.

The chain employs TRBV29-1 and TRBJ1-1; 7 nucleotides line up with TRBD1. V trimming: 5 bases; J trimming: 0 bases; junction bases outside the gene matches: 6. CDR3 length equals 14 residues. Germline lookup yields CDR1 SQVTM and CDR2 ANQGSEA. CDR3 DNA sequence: TGCAGCGTTAGGAGGGACAGCATGAACACTGAAGCTTTCTTT. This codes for CSVRRDSMNTEAFF. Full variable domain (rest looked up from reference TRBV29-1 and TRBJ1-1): SAVISQKPSRDICQRGTSLTIQCQVDSQVTMMFWYRQQPGQSLTLIATANQGSEATYESGFVIDKFPISRPNLTFSTLTVSNMSPEDSSIYLCSVRRDSMNTEAFFGQGTRLTVV.

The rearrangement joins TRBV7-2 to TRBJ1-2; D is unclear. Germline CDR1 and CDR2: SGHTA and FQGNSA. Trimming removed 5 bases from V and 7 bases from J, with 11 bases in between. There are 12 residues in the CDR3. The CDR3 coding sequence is TGTGCCAGCAGCCGTGATTTGGGTGGCTACACCTTC. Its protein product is CASSRDLGGYTF.

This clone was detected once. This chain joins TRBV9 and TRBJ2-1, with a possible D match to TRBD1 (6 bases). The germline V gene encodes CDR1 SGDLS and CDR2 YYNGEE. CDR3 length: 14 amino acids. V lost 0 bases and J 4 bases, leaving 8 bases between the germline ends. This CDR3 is CASSVAQGYNEQFF. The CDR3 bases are TGTGCCAGCAGCGTAGCCCAGGGGTACAATGAGCAGTTCTTC. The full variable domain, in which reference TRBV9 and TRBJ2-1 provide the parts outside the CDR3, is DSGVTQTPKHLITATGQRVTLRCSPRSGDLSVYWYQQSLDQGLQFLIQYYNGEERAKGNILERFSAQQFPDLHSELNLSSLELGDSALYFCASSVAQGYNEQFFGPGTRLTVL.

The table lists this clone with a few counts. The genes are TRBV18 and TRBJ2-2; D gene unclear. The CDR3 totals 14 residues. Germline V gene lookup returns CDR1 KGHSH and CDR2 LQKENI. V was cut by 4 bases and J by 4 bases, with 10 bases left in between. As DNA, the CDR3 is TGTGCCAGCTCACGTACTATCCTCACCGGGGAGCTGTTTTTT. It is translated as CASSRTILTGELFF.

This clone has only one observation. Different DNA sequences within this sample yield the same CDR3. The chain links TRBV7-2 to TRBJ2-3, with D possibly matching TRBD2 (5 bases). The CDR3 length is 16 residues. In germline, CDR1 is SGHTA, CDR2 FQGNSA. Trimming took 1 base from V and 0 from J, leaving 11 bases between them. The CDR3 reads CASSLVLGGSTDTQYF. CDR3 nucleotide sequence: TGTGCCAGCAGCTTAGTTTTGGGCGGGAGCACAGATACGCAGTATTTT.

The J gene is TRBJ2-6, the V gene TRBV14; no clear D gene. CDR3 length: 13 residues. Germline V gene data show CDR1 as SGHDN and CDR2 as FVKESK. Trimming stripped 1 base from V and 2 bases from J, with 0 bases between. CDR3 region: CASSQAGANVLTF. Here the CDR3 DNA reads TGTGCCAGCAGCCAAGCTGGGGCCAACGTCCTGACTTTC.

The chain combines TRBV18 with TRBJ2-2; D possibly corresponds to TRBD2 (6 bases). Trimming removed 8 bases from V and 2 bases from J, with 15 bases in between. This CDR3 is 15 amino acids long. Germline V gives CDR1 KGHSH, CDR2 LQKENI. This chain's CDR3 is CASAGGTGNTGELFF. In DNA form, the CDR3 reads TGTGCCAGCGCCGGAGGGACGGGAAACACCGGGGAGCTGTTTTTT. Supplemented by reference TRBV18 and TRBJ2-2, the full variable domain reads NAGVMQNPRHLVRRRGQEARLRCSPMKGHSHVYWYRQLPEEGLKFMVYLQKENIIDESGMPKERFSAEFPKEGPSILRIQQVVRGDSAAYFCASAGGTGNTGELFFGEGSRLTVL.

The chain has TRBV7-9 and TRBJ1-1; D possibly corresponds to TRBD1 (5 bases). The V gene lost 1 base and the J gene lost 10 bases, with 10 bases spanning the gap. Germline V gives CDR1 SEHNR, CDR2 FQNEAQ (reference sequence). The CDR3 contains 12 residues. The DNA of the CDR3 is TGTGCCAGCAGCTTAGGGGGACTGCGAGCTTTCTTT. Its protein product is CASSLGGLRAFF.

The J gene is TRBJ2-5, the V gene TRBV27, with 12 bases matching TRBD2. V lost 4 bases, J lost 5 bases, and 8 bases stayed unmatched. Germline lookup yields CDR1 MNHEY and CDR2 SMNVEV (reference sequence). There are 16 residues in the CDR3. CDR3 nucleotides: TGTGCCAGCAGTTCCCCTAGCGGGGGGGCCTCGGAGACCCAGTACTTC. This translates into CASSSPSGGASETQYF.

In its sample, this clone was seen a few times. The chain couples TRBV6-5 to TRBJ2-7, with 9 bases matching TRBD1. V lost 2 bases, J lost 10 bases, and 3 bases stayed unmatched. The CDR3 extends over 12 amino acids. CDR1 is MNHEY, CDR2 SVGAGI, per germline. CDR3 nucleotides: TGTGCCAGCAGTTACGGGACAGGGCAACAGTACTTC. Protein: CASSYGTGQQYF.

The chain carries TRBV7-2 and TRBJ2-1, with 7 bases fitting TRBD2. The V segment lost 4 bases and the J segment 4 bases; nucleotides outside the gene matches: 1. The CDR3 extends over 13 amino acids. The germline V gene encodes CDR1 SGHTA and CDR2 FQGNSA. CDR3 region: CASSWGLYNEQFF. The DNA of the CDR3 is TGTGCCAGCAGCTGGGGACTATACAATGAGCAGTTCTTC. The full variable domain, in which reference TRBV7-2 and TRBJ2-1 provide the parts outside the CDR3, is GAGVSQSPSNKVTEKGKDVELRCDPISGHTALYWYRQSLGQGLEFLIYFQGNSAPDKSGLPSDRFSAERTGGSVSTLTIQRTQQEDSAVYLCASSWGLYNEQFFGPGTRLTVL.

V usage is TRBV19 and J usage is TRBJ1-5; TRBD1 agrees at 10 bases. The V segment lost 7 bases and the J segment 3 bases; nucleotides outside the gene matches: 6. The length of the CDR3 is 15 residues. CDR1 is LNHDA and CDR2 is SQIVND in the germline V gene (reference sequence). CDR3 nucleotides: TGTGCCAGTAACGACAGGGGGCATAACAATCAGCCCCAGCATTTT. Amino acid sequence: CASNDRGHNNQPQHF.